This note documents a single T cell receptor (beta chain) sequence. Its antigen is currently unknown. The data are from a study of Graves' ophthalmopathy and Graves' hyperthyroidism. Stable hyperthyroidism meant no ophthalmopathy within 18 months of follow-up. The V and J ends lost 7 bases and 2 bases respectively, with 8 bases between them. The CDR3 totals 11 residues. Germline assignment: CDR1 SQVTM and CDR2 ANQGSEA. RNA transcripts served as template for amplifying TCR beta CDR3 sequences. An initial RT-PCR round employing HTBI primers preceded a second-round multiplex PCR. TCRdb independently ran MiXCR on the multiplex PCR reads; one entry per CDR3 protein. The sample holds 500,000 to 700,000 distinct CDR3 sequences, approximately 21% seen once. Findings of the study overall: Sensitivity of 87.88% and specificity of less than 82% were achieved when a 13-signature model separated ophthalmopathy from stable hyperthyroidism.

The rearrangement links TRBV29-1 to TRBJ1-2, with D possibly TRBD1 on 6 matching bases. The source material was peripheral blood. This sequence was found in a young woman with stable Graves' hyperthyroidism. Some clones in this sample may be carry-over from other donors' samples. The CDR3 sequence: CSGGTNYGYTF. CDR3 bases: TGCAGCGGCGGGACAAACTATGGCTACACCTTC.